These T cell receptor beta chains were read from a single sample in a study of glioma-infiltrating T cells after dendritic cell vaccination. Assay used: immunoSEQ multiplex PCR; TCRdb lists only in-frame clones, some missing. The table lists under 130,000 clones, 90% of them singletons, with 2.7% in the top ten. The material was blood, obtained after dendritic cell vaccination. All receptors come from a human donor with glioblastoma. The CDR3 runs from the conserved cysteine through the conserved F or W. The D gene is left open where the match is weak. Part of the rows lack a size; the others show once, few, many or a class for expanded clones.

D,V,J,size,CDR3,DNA
-,TRBV30,TRBJ1-6,-,CALGQYDAGNSPLHF,TGTGCCTTAGGACAGTATGACGCGGGTAATTCACCCCTCCACTTT
-,TRBV6-5,TRBJ2-1,-,CASSYLGGDEQFF,TGTGCCAGCAGTTACCTCGGGGGAGATGAGCAGTTCTTC
TRBD1,TRBV11-2,TRBJ1-1,-,CASSLAGGDTEAFF,TGTGCCAGCAGCTTAGCAGGGGGAGACACTGAAGCTTTCTTT
-,TRBV5-1,TRBJ2-1,-,CASSSTVNLATEQFF,TGCGCCAGCAGCTCGACGGTTAATTTAGCCACTGAGCAGTTCTTC
-,TRBV5-1,TRBJ2-2,-,CASSLAPQGNTGELFF,TGCGCCAGCAGCTTGGCCCCCCAGGGAAACACCGGGGAGCTGTTTTTT
-,TRBV5-6,TRBJ1-1,-,CASSLASGNTEAFF,TGTGCCAGCAGCTTGGCTTCCGGGAACACTGAAGCTTTCTTT
TRBD2,TRBV4-1,TRBJ2-3,-,CASSQYVAGATDTQYF,TGCGCCAGCAGCCAATACGTAGCGGGGGCCACAGATACGCAGTATTTT
-,TRBV7-3,TRBJ1-2,once,CASSPSGRGRGGYTF,TGTGCCAGCAGCCCTTCAGGGAGAGGGCGGGGTGGCTACACCTTC
TRBD1,TRBV25-1,TRBJ2-5,-,CASSESPVGGSRETQYF,TGTGCCAGCAGTGAATCCCCAGTAGGGGGCAGTCGAGAGACCCAGTACTTC
-,TRBV5-1,TRBJ1-1,-,CASSPQGQPNTEAFF,TGCGCCAGCAGTCCCCAGGGTCAACCGAACACTGAAGCTTTCTTT
-,TRBV30,TRBJ1-3,-,CALGAASGNTIYF,TGTGCCTTGGGCGCCGCCTCTGGAAACACCATATATTTT
-,TRBV7-6,TRBJ2-5,-,CASSSRTEETQYF,TGTGCCAGCAGCTCCCGGACAGAAGAGACCCAGTACTTC
-,TRBV29-1,TRBJ1-3,-,CSSSTGDTIYF,TGCAGCTCCTCTACGGGGGACACCATATATTTT
TRBD1,TRBV7-3,TRBJ1-2,-,CASSSQGGDYGYTF,TGTGCCAGCAGCTCACAGGGGGGAGACTATGGCTACACCTTC
-,TRBV30,TRBJ2-7,once,CAWSASGYEQYF,TGTGCCTGGAGCGCCTCAGGGTACGAGCAGTACTTC
TRBD1,TRBV4-1,TRBJ2-7,-,CASSQDPRGTGGSYEQYF,TGCGCCAGCAGCCAAGATCCGAGAGGGACAGGGGGGTCCTACGAGCAGTACTTC
TRBD1,TRBV11-2,TRBJ1-1,-,CASSPTGVGYTEAFF,TGTGCCAGCAGTCCAACAGGGGTTGGGTACACTGAAGCTTTCTTT
-,TRBV30,TRBJ1-5,-,CAWSVNRGTYSNQPQHF,TGTGCCTGGAGTGTAAATCGAGGTACCTATAGCAATCAGCCCCAGCATTTT
TRBD2,TRBV12-5,TRBJ2-7,-,CASGRTSGYEQYF,TGTGCTAGTGGTCGGACTAGCGGCTACGAGCAGTACTTC
TRBD1,TRBV5-6,TRBJ1-2,few,CASSPGQGYWGYTF,TGTGCCAGCAGCCCCGGACAGGGTTATTGGGGCTACACCTTC
-,TRBV6-1,TRBJ2-7,-,CASSGPTSEQYF,TGTGCCAGCAGTGGACCGACGAGCGAGCAGTACTTC
-,TRBV9,TRBJ1-1,-,CASSPQPTGRNTEAFF,TGTGCCAGCAGCCCCCAACCGACAGGCAGGAACACTGAAGCTTTCTTT
-,TRBV27,TRBJ2-1,-,CASSWQRESEQFF,TGTGCCAGCAGTTGGCAGAGGGAGAGTGAGCAGTTCTTC
TRBD1,TRBV6-1,TRBJ1-1,-,CASSENPGTGTEAFF,TGTGCCAGCAGTGAAAATCCCGGGACAGGGACTGAAGCTTTCTTT
TRBD2,TRBV19,TRBJ2-1,-,CASSTMGLAGVGYNEQFF,TGTGCCAGTAGTACCATGGGACTAGCGGGAGTGGGGTACAATGAGCAGTTCTTC
-,TRBV29-1,TRBJ1-2,-,CSVGDGAGNYGYTF,TGCAGCGTTGGGGATGGCGCAGGGAACTATGGCTACACCTTC
-,TRBV5-6,TRBJ1-3,-,CASSFKIQGLTETIYF,TGTGCCAGCAGCTTTAAAATACAGGGTCTCACGGAAACCATATATTTT
-,TRBV18,TRBJ1-1,-,CASSPGYSGTEAFF,TGTGCCAGCTCACCCGGATATTCGGGGACTGAAGCTTTCTTT
-,TRBV9,TRBJ1-2,-,CASSTDSIYGYTF,TGTGCCAGCAGCACGGACAGTATTTACGGCTACACCTTC
TRBD2,TRBV4-1,TRBJ2-5,-,CASSQEITTGGRETQYF,TGCGCCAGCAGCCAAGAAATAACCACGGGGGGGAGAGAGACCCAGTACTTC
-,TRBV11-3,TRBJ1-1,-,CASSLTVNTEAFF,TGTGCCAGCAGCTTAACAGTGAACACTGAAGCTTTCTTT
-,TRBV4-1,TRBJ1-2,-,CASSQVGGATNYGYTF,TGCGCCAGCAGCCAAGTGGGGGGGGCCACTAACTATGGCTACACCTTC
TRBD2,TRBV7-2,TRBJ2-2,once,CASRTGAGGVHTGELFF,TGTGCCAGCAGGACCGGAGCGGGAGGGGTACACACCGGGGAGCTGTTTTTT
-,TRBV2,TRBJ2-7,once,CASRATRIHEQYF,TGTGCCAGCAGGGCAACTAGGATCCACGAGCAGTACTTC
TRBD1,TRBV11-2,TRBJ2-5,-,CASKISAGQGKQETQYF,TGTGCCAGCAAAATTAGTGCGGGACAGGGAAAACAAGAGACCCAGTACTTC
-,TRBV9,TRBJ2-1,-,CASGGPENNEQFF,TGTGCCAGCGGCGGGCCAGAAAACAATGAGCAGTTCTTC
TRBD1,TRBV5-1,TRBJ2-1,-,CASRAGGRNEQFF,TGCGCCAGCAGGGCAGGGGGCAGGAATGAGCAGTTCTTC
-,TRBV19,TRBJ1-1,-,CASSIGGSRGNTEAFF,TGTGCCAGTAGTATTGGTGGAAGTCGGGGAAACACTGAAGCTTTCTTT
-,TRBV15,TRBJ1-6,-,CATRHGSYNSPLHF,TGTGCCACCAGGCACGGCTCCTATAATTCACCCCTCCACTTT
TRBD1,TRBV11-2,TRBJ1-2,-,CASRGGDREYYGYTF,TGTGCCAGCAGGGGGGGGGACAGGGAGTACTATGGCTACACCTTC
-,TRBV6-1,TRBJ2-7,-,CASSEVGEQYF,TGTGCCAGCAGTGAAGTCGGCGAGCAGTACTTC
TRBD1,TRBV6-5,TRBJ2-5,-,CASSYRGTGWVETQYF,TGTGCCAGCAGTTACAGGGGGACAGGGTGGGTTGAGACCCAGTACTTC
-,TRBV5-1,TRBJ2-3,-,CASSLGGIRTDTQYF,TGCGCCAGCAGCTTGGGAGGGATACGCACAGATACGCAGTATTTT
-,TRBV10-2,TRBJ1-5,once,CASSTDSKGNQPQHF,TGCGCCAGCAGTACGGACAGTAAGGGCAATCAGCCCCAGCATTTT
TRBD1,TRBV7-3,TRBJ2-1,-,CASSPGQANNEQFF,TGTGCCAGCAGCCCCGGACAGGCCAACAATGAGCAGTTCTTC